Presented here are 29 T cell receptor beta chains from one specimen sequenced in a study of CXCR3-negative and CXCR3-positive naive CD8 T cells. Regarding the study as a whole: More hydrophobic TRB CDR3s occurred in CXCR3-positive than in CXCR3-negative naive cells.

Preparation of TRB cDNA libraries relied on 5' RACE carrying UMI labels. No DNA is given; TCRdb re-called the 5' RACE reads and lists each CDR3 protein once. This sample contains tens of thousands of distinct CDR3 sequences. These receptors have no identified antigens. Input material: naive CXCR3+ CD8+ T cells from blood. As for subset: CD45RO-CCR7+CD27+CD95- naive CD8+ T cells expressing CXCR3 (TNR3+). The source is a human donor in good health. Some clones in this sample may be carry-over from other donors' samples.

V usage is TRBV14 and J usage is TRBJ2-1. The CDR3 length is 14 residues. Per germline, CDR1 SGHDN and CDR2 FVKESK. CDR3 protein: CASSRGGPYNEQFF.

The V and J genes are TRBV21-1 and TRBJ2-7; TCRdb names TRBD2, which stays unverified in the absence of DNA. TRBV21-1 is noted as a pseudogene. CDR3 length: 15 residues. The chain's CDR3 is CASSKKGGPSYEQYF.

The J gene is TRBJ2-2, the V gene TRBV4-1. Per germline, CDR1 MGHRA and CDR2 YSYEKL. CDR3 size: 13 residues. CDR3: CASSPANTGELFF.

The rearrangement uses TRBV25-1 and TRBJ1-5; the TRBD1 assignment by TCRdb is unverifiable without DNA. The CDR3 spans 14 residues. CDR1 and CDR2 from the germline V gene are MGHDK and SYGVNS. The chain's CDR3 is CASSDSGQSQPQHF.

CDR3 sequence: CASRGLARETQYF. The J gene is TRBJ2-5, the V gene TRBV5-1; with no DNA, the TCRdb D assignment of TRBD2 cannot be verified. Germline V gene lookup returns CDR1 SGHRS and CDR2 YFSETQ. This CDR3 is 13 amino acids long.

The chain couples TRBV13 to TRBJ2-5; TCRdb's D call, TRBD2, is unchecked because there is no DNA. The CDR3 consists of 16 residues. Germline V gene data show CDR1 as PRHDT and CDR2 as FYEKMQ (reference sequence). CDR3: CASSSTGGSLSETQYF.

The rearrangement links TRBV5-1 to TRBJ1-1. This CDR3 has 15 residues. Looked up from germline, CDR1 is SGHRS and CDR2 is YFSETQ. Here the CDR3 reads CASGPFRAWDTEAFF.

This rearrangement joins TRBV28 to TRBJ2-7; no DNA is available, so the TRBD1 call from TCRdb remains unchecked. The CDR3 totals 13 residues. Germline CDR1 is MDHEN and CDR2 is SYDVKM. The CDR3 loop is CASSPGTGSEQYF. Variable domain in full (rest from reference TRBV28 and TRBJ2-7): DVKVTQSSRYLVKRTGEKVFLECVQDMDHENMFWYRQDPGLGLRLIYFSYDVKMKEKGDIPEGYSVSREKKERFSLILESASTNQTSMYLCASSPGTGSEQYFGPGTRLTVT.

This rearrangement joins TRBV5-1 to TRBJ2-1; TCRdb's D call of TRBD1 is untestable without DNA. CDR1 and CDR2 (germline): SGHRS, YFSETQ. The CDR3 runs 13 residues. The chain's CDR3 is CASSPGQGDEQFF.

This chain joins TRBV27 and TRBJ2-1; TCRdb reports TRBD2, a call that lacks DNA to check it against. The CDR3 contains 13 residues. CDR1 and CDR2 (germline): MNHEY, SMNVEV (reference sequence). The CDR3 loop reads CASSPLAWNEQFF.

The chain has TRBV6-2 or TRBV6-3 and TRBJ1-5; TCRdb picks TRBD1, but there is no DNA to check that call. This CDR3 is built from 13 residues. The V gene's germline CDR1 is MNHEY and CDR2 SVGEGT. This CDR3 is CASGARWNQPQHF.

The chain recombines TRBV2 with TRBJ2-1; there is no DNA to check the TCRdb D call of TRBD2. This CDR3 contains 15 residues. Germline CDR1 SNHLY, CDR2 FYNNEI. The CDR3 is CASTPTGLAGHEQFF.

Here the CDR3 reads CASRFQGIGYTF. The rearrangement uses TRBV6-6 and TRBJ1-2; the D call from TCRdb, TRBD1, cannot be confirmed without DNA. The CDR3 has 12 residues. Germline V gene sequence: CDR1 MNHNY, CDR2 SVGAGI (reference sequence).

CDR3 protein: CAHPGLAGGWDEQFF. This chain connects TRBV7-9 to TRBJ2-1; TCRdb returns TRBD2, unconfirmable since there is no DNA. This CDR3 is built from 15 residues. Germline V gene data show CDR1 as SEHNR and CDR2 as FQNEAQ (reference sequence).

The V gene is TRBV7-3, the J gene TRBJ2-3. Looked up from germline, CDR1 is SGHTA and CDR2 is FQGTGA. This CDR3 spans 12 amino acids. CDR3: CASSLSPDTQYF. The full variable domain, its missing parts supplied by reference TRBV7-3 and TRBJ2-3, is GAGVSQTPSNKVTEKGKYVELRCDPISGHTALYWYRQSLGQGPEFLIYFQGTGAADDSGLPNDRFFAVRPEGSVSTLKIQRTERGDSAVYLCASSLSPDTQYFGPGTRLTVL.

The chain carries TRBV24-1 and TRBJ2-3. Germline V CDR1 and CDR2: KGHDR, SFDVKD. This CDR3 contains 15 residues. CDR3 amino acids: CATSDLIDSTDTQHF.

The V call is TRBV9, the J call TRBJ2-7. Per germline, CDR1 SGDLS and CDR2 YYNGEE. The CDR3 has 14 residues. The CDR3: CASSVAVGSYEQYF.

The chain has TRBV28 and TRBJ2-5; TCRdb's assignment of TRBD2 cannot be checked, as there is no DNA. The CDR3 contains 16 residues. Germline assignment: CDR1 MDHEN and CDR2 SYDVKM. The CDR3 protein is CASSPPTRTLQETQYF.

This chain joins TRBV27 and TRBJ2-7; the TCRdb call, TRBD1, lacks DNA for checking. Germline loops: CDR1 MNHEY, CDR2 SMNVEV (reference sequence). The length of the CDR3 is 13 residues. The CDR3 sequence: CASSPGVGYEQYF.

The gene calls are TRBV19 and TRBJ2-7. CDR1 is LNHDA and CDR2 is SQIVND in the germline V gene (reference sequence). The CDR3 sequence is 14 residues long. This chain's CDR3 is CASSIVALSYEQYF. Full variable domain (rest looked up from reference TRBV19 and TRBJ2-7): DGGITQSPKYLFRKEGQNVTLSCEQNLNHDAMYWYRQDPGQGLRLIYYSQIVNDFQKGDIAEGYSVSREKKESFPLTVTSAQKNPTAFYLCASSIVALSYEQYFGPGTRLTVT.

CDR3 protein: CASSLGTENQPQHF. The chain combines TRBV4-3 with TRBJ1-5; TCRdb lists TRBD1, though no DNA is available to test this call. The CDR3 length is 14 residues. Germline V gene data show CDR1 as LGHNA and CDR2 as YSLEER.

The chain links TRBV28 to TRBJ2-7; TCRdb indicates TRBD2, and absent DNA this call remains unverified. This CDR3 is built from 14 residues. Germline assignment: CDR1 MDHEN and CDR2 SYDVKM. CDR3 residues: CASSLYEGPYEQYF. Together with reference TRBV28 and TRBJ2-7, the CDR3 gives the full variable domain: DVKVTQSSRYLVKRTGEKVFLECVQDMDHENMFWYRQDPGLGLRLIYFSYDVKMKEKGDIPEGYSVSREKKERFSLILESASTNQTSMYLCASSLYEGPYEQYFGPGTRLTVT.

V gene TRBV28 combines with J gene TRBJ2-7; TCRdb outputs TRBD1, but without DNA this stays unchecked. This CDR3 contains 13 residues. The germline V gene encodes CDR1 MDHEN and CDR2 SYDVKM. CDR3 amino acids: CASSFFGGYEQYF.

J is TRBJ2-1 and V is TRBV13; without DNA, the TCRdb call of TRBD2 cannot be checked. The germline V gene encodes CDR1 PRHDT and CDR2 FYEKMQ (reference sequence). This CDR3 is built from 15 residues. The CDR3: CASSSTSASYNEQFF.

The rearrangement links TRBV12-3 or TRBV12-4 to TRBJ1-2; TCRdb picks TRBD1, but there is no DNA to check that call. This CDR3 region has 11 residues. The CDR3 spells CASDGRYGYTF.

The chain carries TRBV12-3 or TRBV12-4 and TRBJ1-5; the TCRdb D gene call, TRBD1, has no DNA to confirm it. The CDR3 totals 14 residues. CDR3 amino acids: CASSLEGEGQPQHF.

The chain uses TRBV9 and TRBJ1-3; without DNA, the TCRdb call of TRBD1 cannot be checked. CDR1 is SGDLS, CDR2 YYNGEE, per germline. CDR3 length: 19 residues. The chain's CDR3 is CASSGRDPIPQSSGNTIYF.

The chain uses TRBV7-9 and TRBJ2-1; the TCRdb call, TRBD1, lacks DNA for checking. The CDR3 length is 16 residues. The V gene's germline CDR1 is SEHNR and CDR2 FQNEAQ (reference sequence). The CDR3 loop is CASSPDPLSSYNEQFF.

CDR3 protein: CASSLVEYAGELFF. The V and J genes are TRBV7-2 and TRBJ2-2. This CDR3 comprises 14 residues. Germline-derived CDR1 and CDR2 are SGHTA and FQGNSA.